This TCR beta chain was retrieved from a study of T cell responses to AZD1222 COVID-19 vaccine. Study-level findings and limits: Donors were mostly white British, more females; clonal diversity possibly underestimated. After the peak T cell response, and only then, were repertoires sampled. The study identified only six AZD1222 recipients as seropositive at baseline.

In regard to this clone: Its antigen is unidentified.

TCRdb's table, derived via immunoSEQ multiplex PCR, lists solely in-frame clones and lacks some. Of approximately 140,000 clones listed, 80% to 95% are singletons. Trimming removed 4 bases from V and 5 bases from J, with 18 bases in between. Germline CDR1 and CDR2: MNHEY and SMNVEV (reference sequence). There are 15 residues in the CDR3. This clonotype was sampled from an adult who received the AZD1222 COVID-19 vaccine. V usage is TRBV27 and J usage is TRBJ2-7; D perhaps matches TRBD1 (6 bases). This material consisted of peripheral blood, taken 28 days after the second AZD1222 dose. CDR3 protein: CASSWDINSIDEQYF. The DNA of the CDR3 is TGTGCCAGCAGTTGGGACATCAACTCCATCGACGAGCAGTACTTC.